The 32 T cell receptor beta chains listed next were all sequenced from one sample in a study of read filtering for tumor transcriptome and immune sequencing. The library was built from about 400 ng RNA with molecular barcoded adaptors for alpha/delta and beta/gamma chains. MiXCR, run by TCRdb on the reads, gives a single entry per CDR3 protein. The sample has some 130,000 distinct CDR3 sequences, about 13% seen once. Sequencing was carried out using a population of CD138-negative cells sorted from bone marrow. These receptors all come from a donor aged 40 or over with multiple myeloma.

This clonotype was found many times. The chain recombines TRBV13 with TRBJ2-1, with D unresolved. In germline, CDR1 is PRHDT, CDR2 FYEKMQ (reference sequence). The germline V and J ends were trimmed by 0 bases and 8 bases, with 14 bases remaining between them. This CDR3 contains 15 residues. CDR3 in DNA: TGTGCCAGCAGCTTAGGGCCTAGTATCGGCGATGAGCAGTTCTTC. It yields the protein CASSLGPSIGDEQFF.

In regard to this clonotype: A much larger clone lies one base from this, so it may be a read error. The J gene is TRBJ1-5, the V gene TRBV6-1; D possibly corresponds to TRBD1 (6 bases). Trimming took off 6 bases at V and 9 bases at J, with 18 bases between the two ends. This CDR3 region has 14 residues. CDR1 is MNHNS, CDR2 SASEGT, per germline. CDR3 DNA: TGTGCCAGCAGACAGGGCTACCAATCCCGGCCCCAGCATTTT. As protein: CASRQGYQSRPQHF.

At least ten counts were recorded for this clonotype. The rearrangement joins TRBV19 to TRBJ2-1; TRBD2 agrees at 12 bases. V trimming: 7 bases; J trimming: 12 bases; junction bases outside the gene matches: 10. The CDR3 has 14 amino acids. Germline CDR1 and CDR2: LNHDA and SQIVND (reference sequence). The CDR3 DNA reads as TGTGCCAGTACCCTGGGGCTAGCGGGAGGGAGGCAGTTCTTC. Encoded protein: CASTLGLAGGRQFF.

The chain is built from TRBV20-1 and TRBJ1-1; 8 bases line up with TRBD1. The CDR3 totals 14 residues. Germline V gene lookup returns CDR1 DFQATT and CDR2 SNEGSKA (reference sequence). V shed 3 bases, J shed 4 bases, and the junction held 7 bases outside the gene matches. The CDR3, as DNA: TGCAGTGCTAGGGGTACTGGGACAGGCACTGAAGCTTTCTTT. The encoded protein is CSARGTGTGTEAFF.

This chain connects TRBV13 to TRBJ2-1; no clear D. Deletions cut 5 bases from V and 9 bases from J, with 11 bases between. The CDR3 totals 12 residues. Germline loops: CDR1 PRHDT, CDR2 FYEKMQ (reference sequence). CDR3 DNA sequence: TGTGCCAGCAGCCTCAGTATCAGTGAGCAGTTCTTC. Encoded protein: CASSLSISEQFF.

With respect to this clonotype: This may come from a read error, since a much larger clone is one base off. The chain is built from TRBV10-3 and TRBJ1-1; the D is unclear. This CDR3 comprises 14 residues. V was trimmed by 10 bases and J by 3 bases, leaving 18 bases between them. Germline lookup yields CDR1 ENHRY and CDR2 SYGVKD. This CDR3 reads CATWAGQLDTEAFF. CDR3 coding DNA: TGTGCCACCTGGGCGGGTCAGCTGGACACTGAAGCTTTCTTT.

This clonotype appeared many times. The genes are TRBV6-2 or TRBV6-3 and TRBJ2-1, with D possibly being TRBD2 (6 bases). The CDR3 has 14 amino acids. The germline V and J ends were trimmed by 6 bases and 4 bases, with 13 bases remaining between them. Germline V gene lookup returns CDR1 MNHEY and CDR2 SVGEGT. The CDR3 spells CASSRKRVYNEQFF. The CDR3 region has the DNA TGTGCCAGCAGCCGTAAGCGGGTTTACAATGAGCAGTTCTTC.

With regard to this clonotype: A junction end diverges from the germline sequence, so it may reflect a read error. Here the CDR3 DNA reads TGTGCCGGCTCACCACCGACGCGGGAGTCCTTCCTACAGTTCTTC. It specifies CAGSPPTRESFLQFF. The chain joins TRBV18 to TRBJ2-1, with 7 bases fitting TRBD2. The CDR3 length is 15 residues. The germline V gene has CDR1 KGHSH and CDR2 LQKENI.

This clonotype showed up just a few times. Possible read error: a much larger clone is one base away. V gene TRBV19 combines with J gene TRBJ2-3, with D unclear. CDR1 is LNHDA and CDR2 is SQIVND in the germline V gene (reference sequence). This CDR3 spans 13 amino acids. V was trimmed by 4 bases and J by 5 bases, leaving 10 bases between them. CDR3: CASSRRIEDTQYF. CDR3 coding DNA: TGTGCCAGTAGTAGAAGGATTGAAGATACGCAGTATTTT.

The sample holds many counts of this clonotype. V is TRBV11-3 and J is TRBJ1-4; maybe TRBD1 (5 bases). Per germline, CDR1 SGHNT and CDR2 YENEEA. This CDR3 is built from 15 residues. The V end was cut by 2 bases, the J end by 8 bases, with 15 bases between. Written as DNA, the CDR3 is TGTGCCAGCAGCTTATCCGGGACCTTGGAGGAAAAACTGTTTTTT. This encodes CASSLSGTLEEKLFF.

On this clonotype: A much larger clone differs from this one at a single base, so this may be a read error. V usage is TRBV9 and J usage is TRBJ1-2; D is unclear. The CDR3 covers 16 residues. V gave up 4 bases and J gave up 4 bases, with 20 bases separating them. Germline assignment: CDR1 SGDLS and CDR2 YYNGEE. The CDR3: CASSPRPREECYGYTF. The DNA for the CDR3 is TGTGCCAGCAGCCCCCGACCGCGGGAAGAATGCTATGGCTACACCTTC.

This clonotype was observed many times. This chain uses TRBV20-1 with TRBJ2-1, with 9 nucleotides matching TRBD2. Unmatched junction bases numbered 13, after V lost 6 bases and J lost 7 bases. This CDR3 is built from 15 residues. CDR1 and CDR2 from the germline V gene are DFQATT and SNEGSKA (reference sequence). The CDR3 DNA reads TGCAGTGCAATACAAGCGGGACTAGCCGCGAATGAGCAGTTCTTC. It encodes CSAIQAGLAANEQFF.

This clonotype has just a few counts. The V call is TRBV19, the J call TRBJ1-2; TRBD1 is a possible D gene (6 bases). Between the trimmed V and J ends, which lost 0 bases and 8 bases, there was a span of 16 bases. This CDR3 is 15 amino acids long. In germline, CDR1 is LNHDA, CDR2 SQIVND (reference sequence). Here the CDR3 DNA reads TGTGCCAGTAGTATAGATCTGTTCGGGGGCCTCGGCTACACCTTC. This gives the protein CASSIDLFGGLGYTF.

This clonotype was observed a handful of times. Being one base from a much bigger clone, this may be a read error. The CDR3 region is CASSRPSGGGTEAFF. As DNA, the CDR3 is TGTGCCAGCAGTAGACCCAGCGGAGGGGGCACTGAAGCTTTCTTT. The genes are TRBV2 and TRBJ1-1; maybe TRBD1 (6 bases). The CDR3 loop spans 15 amino acids. Germline loops: CDR1 SNHLY, CDR2 FYNNEI. V was trimmed by 5 bases and J by 4 bases, leaving 17 bases between them. Using reference TRBV2 and TRBJ1-1 for the parts outside the CDR3, the full variable domain is EPEVTQTPSHQVTQMGQEVILRCVPISNHLYFYWYRQILGQKVEFLVSFYNNEISEKSEIFDDQFSVERPDGSNFTLKIRSTKLEDSAMYFCASSRPSGGGTEAFFGQGTRLTVV.

This clonotype came up many times. The V call is TRBV20-1, the J call TRBJ1-3; TRBD1 is a possible D gene (5 bases). Trimming stripped 0 bases from V and 2 bases from J, with 23 bases between. This CDR3 comprises 19 residues. Germline CDR1 DFQATT, CDR2 SNEGSKA (reference sequence). The CDR3 reads CSARDGTGTRMEAGNTIYF. CDR3 sequence (DNA): TGCAGTGCTAGAGATGGTACAGGTACAAGAATGGAAGCTGGAAACACCATATATTTT.

This clonotype was observed a few times. CDR3 DNA sequence: TGTGCCAGCAGCCAAAGACAGGGCGGGAATACGCAGTATTTT. Amino acid sequence: CASSQRQGGNTQYF. The chain is built from TRBV7-9 and TRBJ2-3; TRBD1 might be the D (7 bases). Germline V gene data show CDR1 as SEHNR and CDR2 as FQNEAQ (reference sequence). There are 14 residues in the CDR3. V was clipped by 5 bases and J by 7 bases, with 16 bases between them.

This clonotype was picked up many times. V and J are TRBV13 and TRBJ1-2, with D unresolved. The V end was cut by 4 bases, the J end by 5 bases, with 11 bases between. The CDR3 consists of 13 residues. Per germline, CDR1 PRHDT and CDR2 FYEKMQ (reference sequence). The chain's CDR3 is CASSSMDGYGYTF. The CDR3 DNA sequence: TGTGCCAGCAGCTCGATGGACGGATATGGCTACACCTTC.

This clonotype was recorded many times. CDR3 in DNA: TGTGCCAGCAGCCAGAGCCGGGGTACTTGGTACGAGCAGTACTTC. It specifies CASSQSRGTWYEQYF. J is TRBJ2-7 and V is TRBV14, with a tentative D call TRBD2 (5 bases). Germline values: CDR1 SGHDN, CDR2 FVKESK. This CDR3 is 15 amino acids long. The V end lost 3 bases, the J end lost 4 bases, and 16 bases lay between the germline ends. Together with reference TRBV14 and TRBJ2-7, the CDR3 gives the full variable domain: EAGVTQFPSHSVIEKGQTVTLRCDPISGHDNLYWYRRVMGKEIKFLLHFVKESKQDESGMPNNRFLAERTGGTYSTLKVQPAELEDSGVYFCASSQSRGTWYEQYFGPGTRLTVT.

This clonotype was counted between two and nine times. The missing conserved phenylalanine or tryptophan at the end of this CDR3 makes a read error likely. The CDR3 spells CASSSGQGIGEQFL. The CDR3 coding sequence is TGTGCCAGTAGTTCGGGACAGGGGATTGGGGAGCAGTTCCTC. This chain joins TRBV19 and TRBJ2-1, with 10 bases identical to TRBD1. The germline V gene encodes CDR1 LNHDA and CDR2 SQIVND (reference sequence). This CDR3 is 14 amino acids long. J gave up 10 bases and V 5 bases, and 8 bases lay outside the gene matches.

The chain uses TRBV30 and TRBJ2-3, with a weak D call TRBD2 (6 bases). Germline V CDR1 and CDR2: GTSNPN, SVGIG (reference sequence). V shed 0 bases and J shed 0 bases, with 7 bases lying between them. The CDR3 is 14 amino acids. CDR3: CAWSVRGSTDTQYF. CDR3 coding DNA: TGTGCCTGGAGTGTACGGGGGAGCACAGATACGCAGTATTTT.

In this sample, this clonotype turned up many times. V gene TRBV20-1 combines with J gene TRBJ2-5, with D perhaps TRBD1 (6 bases). Germline assignment: CDR1 DFQATT and CDR2 SNEGSKA (reference sequence). Between the trimmed V and J ends, which lost 2 bases and 2 bases, there was a span of 12 bases. This CDR3 spans 14 amino acids. CDR3 coding DNA: TGCAGTGCTAGAAAGGGGGAGTGGCAAGAGACCCAGTACTTC. Encoded protein: CSARKGEWQETQYF.

In this sample, this clonotype turned up many times. J is TRBJ2-1 and V is TRBV11-2, with 9 bases that match TRBD2. CDR3 length: 16 residues. The V gene's germline CDR1 is SGHAT and CDR2 FQNNGV. V trimming: 1 base; J trimming: 4 bases; junction bases outside the gene matches: 5. CDR3 sequence reads: CASSLVAGGGYNEQFF. The CDR3 DNA reads as TGTGCCAGCAGCTTAGTTGCGGGAGGGGGGTACAATGAGCAGTTCTTC.

This clonotype occurred many times. The chain links TRBV20-1 to TRBJ2-7; 8 bases map to TRBD1. V dropped 5 bases and J dropped 3; count of bases not matched to a gene: 9. This CDR3 has 14 amino acids. Germline loops: CDR1 DFQATT, CDR2 SNEGSKA (reference sequence). In DNA, the CDR3 is TGCAGTGCTCTCGCCTTACAGGGGGGCTACGAGCAGTACTTC. This codes for CSALALQGGYEQYF.

This clonotype was seen at least ten times. This rearrangement joins TRBV2 to TRBJ2-1; D gene uncertain. This CDR3 has 15 residues. The V end lost 7 bases, the J end lost 4 bases, and 17 bases lay between the germline ends. Per the germline V gene, CDR1 is SNHLY and CDR2 is FYNNEI. The CDR3 is CASTQEGIKYNEQFF. The CDR3 coding sequence is TGTGCCAGCACTCAAGAAGGCATAAAGTACAATGAGCAGTTCTTC.

In its sample, this clonotype was seen many times. The V gene is TRBV29-1, the J gene TRBJ2-6, with D possibly TRBD1 on 7 matching bases. The V end was cut by 3 bases, the J end by 0 bases, with 15 bases between. Germline V CDR1 and CDR2: SQVTM, ANQGSEA. This CDR3 has 17 residues. The CDR3 sequence is CSVDGAGGSSGANVLTF. CDR3 nucleotide sequence: TGCAGCGTTGACGGGGCAGGGGGGAGCTCTGGGGCCAACGTCCTGACTTTC.

This clonotype was seen many times. This sequence joins TRBV29-1 and TRBJ2-2, with TRBD2 identical over 13 bases. The CDR3 extends over 14 amino acids. Germline loops: CDR1 SQVTM, CDR2 ANQGSEA. The V gene end was trimmed by 4 bases and the J gene end by 6 bases; junction bases not matched to a gene: 2. The CDR3 bases are TGCAGCGTTGCACTAGCGGGAGGGCCCGGGGAGCTGTTTTTT. Translated, it gives CSVALAGGPGELFF.

This clonotype was seen ten or more times. The gene calls are TRBV19 and TRBJ2-6, with TRBD2 identical over 13 bases. CDR3 length: 20 amino acids. With V trimmed by 11 bases and J by 2 bases, 18 bases remained unmatched. The V gene's germline CDR1 is LNHDA and CDR2 SQIVND (reference sequence). CDR3 loop: CAGRPKHGLAGATGANVLTF. Here the CDR3 DNA reads TGTGCCGGAAGACCGAAGCATGGACTAGCGGGAGCTACTGGGGCCAACGTCCTGACTTTC.

There are many counts of this clonotype. The chain combines TRBV3-1 with TRBJ2-2; possible D gene TRBD2, 6 bases. This CDR3 comprises 14 residues. Looked up from germline, CDR1 is LGHDT and CDR2 is YNNKEL (reference sequence). The V and J ends lost 1 base and 5 bases respectively, with 8 bases between them. Here the CDR3 reads CASSQARGTGELFF. The CDR3 DNA is TGTGCCAGCAGCCAAGCTCGGGGGACCGGGGAGCTGTTTTTT.

In this sample, this clonotype turned up many times. This sequence joins TRBV28 and TRBJ2-7; TRBD2 matches 9 bases. CDR3 length equals 18 residues. Germline V CDR1 and CDR2: MDHEN, SYDVKM. With 5 bases clipped from V and 2 bases from J, the junction kept 16 bases outside the gene matches. This CDR3 is CASSPQRRFSGSPYEQYF. CDR3 bases: TGTGCCAGCAGTCCCCAGAGGCGCTTTAGCGGGAGCCCCTACGAGCAGTACTTC.

The table lists this clonotype with many counts. The chain employs TRBV6-1 and TRBJ1-1, with 10 bases fitting TRBD1. Trimming at V came to 10 bases and at J to 7 bases, leaving 18 bases not matched to a gene. The CDR3 is made up of 16 amino acids. Germline CDR1 and CDR2: MNHNS and SASEGT. The DNA for the CDR3 is TGTGCCAACGCCCCCGGGACAGGGGCATCCGCAAGTGAAGCTTTCTTT. It encodes CANAPGTGASASEAFF.

Comments on this clonotype: This sequence may be a read error, since a much larger clone differs from it by one base. The chain carries TRBV20-1 and TRBJ2-2; D call uncertain. Trimming shortened V by 1 base and J by 4 bases, and 13 bases separated the two germline ends. From germline, CDR1 is DFQATT and CDR2 SNEGSKA (reference sequence). This CDR3 comprises 15 residues. The CDR3 spells CSARGTPTSTGELFF. In nucleotides, the CDR3 is TGCAGTGCTAGAGGGACCCCTACGAGCACCGGGGAGCTGTTTTTT.

This clonotype was seen repeatedly, ten times or more. The gene calls are TRBV7-2 and TRBJ2-1; TRBD2 matches 10 bases. CDR1 and CDR2 (germline): SGHTA, FQGNSA. The CDR3 runs to 16 residues. J was trimmed by 16 bases and V by 0 bases; bases with no gene match: 15. The CDR3 DNA sequence: TGTGCCAGCAGCTTAGCGGGGGGGGTAGCGGGAGGCGGTGAATTCTTC. It codes for CASSLAGGVAGGGEFF. Drawing the rest from reference TRBV7-2 and TRBJ2-1, the complete variable domain is GAGVSQSPSNKVTEKGKDVELRCDPISGHTALYWYRQSLGQGLEFLIYFQGNSAPDKSGLPSDRFSAERTGGSVSTLTIQRTQQEDSAVYLCASSLAGGVAGGGEFFGPGTRLTVL.